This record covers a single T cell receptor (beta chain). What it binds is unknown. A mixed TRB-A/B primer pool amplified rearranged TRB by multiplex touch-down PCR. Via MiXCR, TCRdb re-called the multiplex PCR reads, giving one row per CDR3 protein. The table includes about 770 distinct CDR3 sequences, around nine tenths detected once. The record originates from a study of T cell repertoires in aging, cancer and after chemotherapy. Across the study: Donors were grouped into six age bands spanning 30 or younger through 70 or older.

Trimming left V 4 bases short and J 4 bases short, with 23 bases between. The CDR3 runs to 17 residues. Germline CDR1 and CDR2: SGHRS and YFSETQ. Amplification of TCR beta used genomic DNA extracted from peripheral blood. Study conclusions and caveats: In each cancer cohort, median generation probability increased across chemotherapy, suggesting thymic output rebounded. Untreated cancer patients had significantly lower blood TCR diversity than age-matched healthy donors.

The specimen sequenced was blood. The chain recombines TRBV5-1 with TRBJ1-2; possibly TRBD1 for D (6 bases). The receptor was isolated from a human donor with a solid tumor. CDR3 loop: CASSISGTLPIRYGYTF. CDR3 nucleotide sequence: TGCGCCAGCAGCATCTCCGGGACACTCCCCATTCGCTATGGCTACACCTTC. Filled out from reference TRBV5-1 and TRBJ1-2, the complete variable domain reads KAGVTQTPRYLIKTRGQQVTLSCSPISGHRSVSWYQQTPGQGLQFLFEYFSETQRNKGNFPGRFSGRQFSNSRSEMNVSTLELGDSALYLCASSISGTLPIRYGYTFGSGTRLTVV.